The 16 T cell receptor beta chains presented below share a single source sample, sequenced in a study of T cell clonotyping in hematopoietic cell transplantation. Assay: immunoSEQ multiplex PCR; the TCRdb copy retains only in-frame clones and omits some. The sample comprises under 15,000 clones, roughly 90% of which are singletons, and about 7.2% rests with the top ten. Sample: PBMCs, taken 100 days after allogeneic stem cell transplant. The receptors derive from a female patient aged 45-65 years who had an allogeneic stem cell transplant from an unrelated donor, so the T cells may come from the graft donor. Some clones in this sample may be carry-over from other donors' samples.

The rearrangement joins TRBV19 to TRBJ1-5; D is unresolved. V lost 0 bases to trimming and J lost 5 bases, with 14 bases between them. The CDR3 has 16 residues. In germline, CDR1 is LNHDA, CDR2 SQIVND (reference sequence). The CDR3 sequence is CASSIDHSRSYQPQHF. The CDR3, as DNA: TGTGCCAGTAGTATAGATCATTCGAGGTCCTATCAGCCCCAGCATTTT.

DNA for the CDR3: TGTGCCAGCAGCTTAGGGACTAGCGGGAGGACAGATACGCAGTATTTT. It translates to CASSLGTSGRTDTQYF. The chain links TRBV7-6 to TRBJ2-3; 14 bases fit TRBD2. V shed 1 base and J 3 bases; nucleotides not matched to a gene: 0. This CDR3 contains 16 residues. The germline CDR1 and CDR2 sequences are SGHVS and FNYEAQ.

This clone came up a few times. This rearrangement joins TRBV28 to TRBJ2-5, with D uncertain. Deletions cut 3 bases from V and 3 bases from J, with 14 bases between. CDR3 length: 15 amino acids. Germline CDR1 reads MDHEN; CDR2 reads SYDVKM. CDR3 bases: TGTGCCAGCAGTTTTCCGAGAAGGGAAAAAGAGACCCAGTACTTC. Protein sequence: CASSFPRREKETQYF.

The chain employs TRBV25-1 and TRBJ2-3, with 7 bases aligning to TRBD1. This CDR3 contains 14 residues. Germline trimming cut 7 bases from V and 2 bases from J; bases unmatched to any gene: 6. CDR1 is MGHDK and CDR2 is SYGVNS in the germline V gene. CDR3 residues: CASKDRLDTDTQYF. The CDR3 coding sequence is TGTGCCAGCAAGGACAGGCTAGACACAGATACGCAGTATTTT. The full variable domain, its missing parts supplied by reference TRBV25-1 and TRBJ2-3, is EADIYQTPRYLVIGTGKKITLECSQTMGHDKMYWYQQDPGMELHLIHYSYGVNSTEKGDLSSESTVSRIRTEHFPLTLESARPSHTSQYLCASKDRLDTDTQYFGPGTRLTVL.

The chain carries TRBV5-1 and TRBJ2-7; D possibly corresponds to TRBD2 (7 bases). The CDR3 length is 17 residues. Germline V gene data show CDR1 as SGHRS and CDR2 as YFSETQ. Trimming removed 5 bases from V and 3 bases from J, with 24 bases in between. This CDR3 is CASSLRPLQGGDYEQYF. CDR3 coding DNA: TGCGCCAGCAGTCTCCGGCCCTTACAGGGAGGGGACTACGAGCAGTACTTC.

The gene calls are TRBV4-2 and TRBJ2-1; 8 bases align to TRBD2. V dropped 2 bases and J dropped 7; count of bases not matched to a gene: 4. The CDR3 covers 14 residues. Germline CDR1 reads LGHNA; CDR2 reads YNFKEQ. CDR3 in DNA: TGTGCCAGCAGCCAATCTCGGGGGGGGAATGAGCAGTTCTTC. This encodes CASSQSRGGNEQFF.

The chain is built from TRBV30 and TRBJ2-7; 7 bases match TRBD2. This CDR3 region has 15 residues. J was trimmed by 2 bases and V by 2 bases; bases with no gene match: 9. Germline V CDR1 and CDR2: GTSNPN, SVGIG (reference sequence). The CDR3 protein is CAWSPKSAGAYEQYF. CDR3 coding DNA: TGTGCCTGGAGTCCCAAGTCTGCGGGGGCCTACGAGCAGTACTTC.

The DNA for the CDR3 is TGTGCCAGCAGCCGGGGGGGAGGTGAGGAGACCCAGTACTTC. Translating gives CASSRGGGEETQYF. The chain combines TRBV7-2 with TRBJ2-5; 8 positions agree with TRBD2. V lost 5 bases and J lost 5; bases outside the gene matches: 7. The CDR3 totals 14 residues. Germline V lookup: CDR1 SGHTA, CDR2 FQGNSA.

This rearrangement joins TRBV4-3 to TRBJ2-7; D not certain. The V end was cut by 3 bases, the J end by 0 bases, with 9 bases between. The germline V gene has CDR1 LGHNA and CDR2 YSLEER. CDR3 size: 14 residues. The CDR3 DNA follows: TGCGCCAGCAGCCATGAGGTTTCCTCCTACGAGCAGTACTTC. Translating it yields CASSHEVSSYEQYF.

This clone has only a few counts. The V gene is TRBV4-3, the J gene TRBJ2-6; a possible D gene is TRBD1 (6 bases). Germline V CDR1 and CDR2: LGHNA, YSLEER. The CDR3 consists of 16 residues. Trimming shortened V by 8 bases and J by 0 bases, and 14 bases separated the two germline ends. The CDR3 coding sequence is TGCGCCAGCTCTGAGCAGGGGAGCTCTGGGGCCAACGTCCTGACTTTC. Translation: CASSEQGSSGANVLTF.

The rearrangement uses TRBV6-5 and TRBJ2-7, with TRBD1 matching 8 bases. Per the germline V gene, CDR1 is MNHEY and CDR2 is SVGAGI. V was clipped by 8 bases and J by 3 bases; unmatched bases: 9. There are 14 residues in the CDR3. The CDR3 region has the DNA TGTGCCAGCGGCCGGACAGGGAGTCTCTACGAGCAGTACTTC. This sequence encodes CASGRTGSLYEQYF.

The chain couples TRBV15 to TRBJ2-3; D unresolved. From germline, CDR1 is LNHNV and CDR2 YYDKDF (reference sequence). The CDR3 length is 14 residues. V was cut by 3 bases and J by 5 bases, with 12 bases left in between. CDR3 sequence (DNA): TGTGCCACCAGCAGGGGCTCCCGGGTAGATACGCAGTATTTT. Its translation is CATSRGSRVDTQYF.

This clone was recorded only once. This sequence joins TRBV19 and TRBJ1-2; 7 bases map to TRBD1. The V gene's germline CDR1 is LNHDA and CDR2 SQIVND (reference sequence). V gave up 3 bases and J gave up 4 bases; unmatched junction bases: 5. There are 14 residues in the CDR3. CDR3 sequence: CASSITGAGYGYTF. The CDR3 DNA follows: TGTGCCAGTAGTATTACAGGGGCGGGCTATGGCTACACCTTC.

The rearrangement uses TRBV28 and TRBJ2-7; D call uncertain. Trimming stripped 6 bases from V and 7 bases from J, with 16 bases between. The germline V gene has CDR1 MDHEN and CDR2 SYDVKM. The length of the CDR3 is 13 residues. As DNA, the CDR3 is TGTGCCAGCAGCCACACGGATTACGTGGAGCAGTACTTC. Protein product: CASSHTDYVEQYF. Combining the CDR3 with reference TRBV28 and TRBJ2-7 gives the whole variable domain DVKVTQSSRYLVKRTGEKVFLECVQDMDHENMFWYRQDPGLGLRLIYFSYDVKMKEKGDIPEGYSVSREKKERFSLILESASTNQTSMYLCASSHTDYVEQYFGPGTRLTVT.

This rearrangement joins TRBV6-5 to TRBJ1-4, with 8 bases aligning to TRBD1. Trimming removed 0 bases from V and 7 bases from J; junction bases left unmatched: 4. The length of the CDR3 is 15 residues. Per the germline V gene, CDR1 is MNHEY and CDR2 is SVGAGI. The CDR3 loop reads CASSYSNRGGEKLFF. DNA of the CDR3: TGTGCCAGCAGTTACTCGAACAGGGGGGGTGAAAAACTGTTTTTT.

The chain has TRBV4-1 and TRBJ1-2; perhaps TRBD1 as D (5 bases). V dropped 1 base and J dropped 2 bases, with 11 bases sitting between them. Per germline, CDR1 MGHRA and CDR2 YSYEKL. This CDR3 is 15 amino acids long. As DNA, the CDR3 is TGCGCCAGCAGCCAAGGTCAGGGACCAAACTATGGCTACACCTTC. Its protein product is CASSQGQGPNYGYTF.